The 10 T cell receptor beta chains below come from one sample, sequenced in a study of T cell responses to AZD1222 COVID-19 vaccine. Clones were sequenced by immunoSEQ multiplex PCR, and TCRdb holds only the in-frame ones, with some missing. The table shows 100,000 or so clones, with more than 70% occurring only once. Sequences were derived from peripheral blood, sampled 28 days after the second AZD1222 dose. The receptors come from an adult who received the AZD1222 COVID-19 vaccine.

In regard to this clone: Additional DNA sequences in this sample encode the identical CDR3. The chain uses TRBV28 and TRBJ2-7; tentatively, D is TRBD1 or TRBD2 (5 bases each). Trimming stripped 6 bases from V and 3 bases from J, with 15 bases between. The CDR3 has 14 residues. CDR1 and CDR2 from the germline V gene are MDHEN and SYDVKM. The CDR3 protein is CASSSGTGLYEQYF. The CDR3 DNA reads as TGTGCCAGCAGCTCTGGGACGGGGCTCTACGAGCAGTACTTC.

V usage is TRBV19 and J usage is TRBJ2-3, with D unresolved. The CDR3 totals 12 residues. V was cut by 3 bases and J by 6 bases, with 7 bases left in between. Germline V gives CDR1 LNHDA, CDR2 SQIVND (reference sequence). The DNA for the CDR3 is TGTGCCAGTAGTATGGACCGGGATACGCAGTATTTT. It is translated as CASSMDRDTQYF.

The chain links TRBV5-4 to TRBJ2-2, with D perhaps TRBD1 (6 bases). The V end was cut by 4 bases, the J end by 5 bases, with 12 bases between. The CDR3 sequence is 14 residues long. Germline loops: CDR1 SGHNT, CDR2 YYREEE (reference sequence). The CDR3, as DNA: TGTGCCAGCAGCCCCCCGAGGGGGACCGGGGAGCTGTTTTTT. It encodes CASSPPRGTGELFF.

The V and J genes are TRBV4-1 and TRBJ1-2, with unresolved D. This CDR3 is built from 16 residues. Germline V gene sequence: CDR1 MGHRA, CDR2 YSYEKL. Between the trimmed V and J ends, which lost 0 bases and 4 bases, there was a span of 15 bases. The CDR3 reads CASSQEPGTYLYGYTF. In nucleotides, the CDR3 is TGCGCCAGCAGCCAAGAGCCAGGAACTTATCTCTATGGCTACACCTTC.

The chain uses TRBV19 and TRBJ1-6, with 8 bases identical to TRBD1. Germline assignment: CDR1 LNHDA and CDR2 SQIVND (reference sequence). The J segment lost 7 bases and the V segment lost 5 bases, leaving 7 bases of the junction unmatched. This CDR3 has 15 amino acids. Here the CDR3 DNA reads TGTGCCAGTAGTGGAGGACAGGGTGTAAATTCACCCCTCCACTTT. Translating it yields CASSGGQGVNSPLHF.

This clone was counted only a few times. CDR3 loop: CASSYSEVQDTQYF. The CDR3 nucleotides read TGTGCCAGCAGTTACTCTGAGGTTCAAGATACGCAGTATTTT. The V and J genes are TRBV6-5 and TRBJ2-3, with unresolved D. Trimming left V 0 bases short and J 5 bases short, with 9 bases between. Germline values: CDR1 MNHEY, CDR2 SVGAGI. The CDR3 has 14 amino acids.

The genes are TRBV6-2 or TRBV6-3 and TRBJ2-7; D is possibly TRBD1 or TRBD2 (6 bases each). CDR3 length equals 12 residues. Trimming removed 6 bases from V and 5 bases from J, with 11 bases in between. CDR1 and CDR2 (germline): MNHEY, SVGEGT. CDR3 residues: CASRYRGHEQYF. CDR3 nucleotide sequence: TGTGCCAGCAGATACCGGGGGCACGAGCAGTACTTC.

This clone has just one count. The J gene is TRBJ2-1, the V gene TRBV5-1; D unresolved. CDR1 is SGHRS, CDR2 YFSETQ, per germline. The CDR3 contains 15 residues. The germline V and J ends were trimmed by 2 bases and 5 bases, with 14 bases remaining between them. The CDR3 is CASSFVGHRDNEQFF. CDR3 nucleotides: TGCGCCAGCAGCTTTGTCGGGCACAGAGACAATGAGCAGTTCTTC.

The rearrangement links TRBV4-2 to TRBJ1-3; D remains ambiguous. Deletions cut 0 bases from V and 0 bases from J, with 15 bases between. This CDR3 has 18 residues. CDR1 is LGHNA, CDR2 YNFKEQ, per germline. CDR3 residues: CASSQEGFQATSGNTIYF. CDR3 DNA: TGTGCCAGCAGCCAAGAAGGGTTCCAGGCTACCTCTGGAAACACCATATATTTT.

V gene TRBV10-3 combines with J gene TRBJ1-6, with 8 bases matching TRBD1. The germline gives CDR1 ENHRY, CDR2 SYGVKD. This CDR3 has 15 amino acids. The junction had 7 bases not matched to a gene; V was cut back by 2 bases and J by 10 bases. The CDR3 reads CAISEGDRSISPLHF. The CDR3 DNA sequence: TGTGCCATCAGTGAGGGGGACAGGTCGATCTCACCCCTCCACTTT.